This TCR beta chain was captured by sequencing in a study of T cell responses to AZD1222 COVID-19 vaccine. Notes on the study in general: A rise in Spike-specific TCR breadth and depth followed two AZD1222 doses.

Sequencing used immunoSEQ multiplex PCR; TCRdb keeps in-frame clones, though not all of them. The sample shows 150,000 or so clones, roughly 90% of them seen only once. As regards this clone: What it binds is not known.

With 6 bases removed from V and 3 bases from J, the gap between germline ends came to 15 bases. Germline assignment: CDR1 KGHSH and CDR2 LQKENI. The CDR3 loop spans 15 amino acids. This chain joins TRBV18 and TRBJ1-5; TRBD1 might be the D (5 bases). The material was peripheral blood, obtained on day 0 of AZD1222 vaccination. The source is an adult in good health. The CDR3 loop is CASSTAGGSNQPQHF. The CDR3 nucleotides read TGTGCCAGCTCCACAGCCGGGGGATCCAATCAGCCCCAGCATTTT.